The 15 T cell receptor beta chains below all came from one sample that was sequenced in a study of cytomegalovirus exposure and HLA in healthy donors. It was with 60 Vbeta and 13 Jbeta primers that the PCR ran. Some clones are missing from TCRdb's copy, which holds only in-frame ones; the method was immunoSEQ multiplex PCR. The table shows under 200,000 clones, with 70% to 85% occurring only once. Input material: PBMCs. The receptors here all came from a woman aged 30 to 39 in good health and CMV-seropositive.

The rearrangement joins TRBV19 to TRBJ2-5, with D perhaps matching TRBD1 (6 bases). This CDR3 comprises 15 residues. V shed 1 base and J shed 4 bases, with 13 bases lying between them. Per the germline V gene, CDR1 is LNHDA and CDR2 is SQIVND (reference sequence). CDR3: CASSIGSGTIETQYF. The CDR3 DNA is TGTGCCAGTAGTATAGGGTCCGGGACAATAGAGACCCAGTACTTC.

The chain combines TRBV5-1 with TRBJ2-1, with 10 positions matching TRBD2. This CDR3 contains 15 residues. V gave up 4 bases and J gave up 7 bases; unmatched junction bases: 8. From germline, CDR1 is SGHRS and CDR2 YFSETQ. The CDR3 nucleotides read TGCGCCAGCAGCCCCGGGACTAGCGATGGGAATGAGCAGTTCTTC. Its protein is CASSPGTSDGNEQFF.

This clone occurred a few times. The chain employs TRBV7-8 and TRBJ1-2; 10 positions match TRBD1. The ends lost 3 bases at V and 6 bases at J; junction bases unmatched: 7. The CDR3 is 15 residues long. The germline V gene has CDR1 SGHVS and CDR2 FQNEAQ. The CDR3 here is CASSLSGQGRDGYTF. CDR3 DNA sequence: TGTGCCAGCAGCTTGTCGGGACAGGGGAGGGATGGCTACACCTTC.

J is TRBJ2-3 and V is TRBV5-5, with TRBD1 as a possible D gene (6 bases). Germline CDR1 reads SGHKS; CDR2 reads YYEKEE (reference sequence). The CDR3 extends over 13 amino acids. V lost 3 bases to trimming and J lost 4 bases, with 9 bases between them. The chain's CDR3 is CASSSDRPDTQYF. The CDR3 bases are TGTGCCAGCAGCTCGGACAGACCAGATACGCAGTATTTT.

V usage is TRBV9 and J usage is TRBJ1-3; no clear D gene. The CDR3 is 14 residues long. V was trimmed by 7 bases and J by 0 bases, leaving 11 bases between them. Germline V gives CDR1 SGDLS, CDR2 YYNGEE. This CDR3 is CASAPGSSGNTIYF. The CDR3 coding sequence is TGTGCCAGCGCCCCTGGCAGCTCTGGAAACACCATATATTTT.

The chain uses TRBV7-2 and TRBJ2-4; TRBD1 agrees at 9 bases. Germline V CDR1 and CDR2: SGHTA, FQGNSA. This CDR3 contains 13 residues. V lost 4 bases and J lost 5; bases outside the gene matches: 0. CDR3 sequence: CASSYRGQNIQYF. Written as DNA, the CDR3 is TGTGCCAGCAGCTACAGGGGGCAAAACATTCAGTACTTC.

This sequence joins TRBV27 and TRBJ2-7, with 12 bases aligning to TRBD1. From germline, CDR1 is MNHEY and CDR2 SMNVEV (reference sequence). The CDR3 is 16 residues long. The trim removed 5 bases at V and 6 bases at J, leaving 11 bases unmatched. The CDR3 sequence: CASSPRGTGGYSEQYF. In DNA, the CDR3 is TGTGCCAGCAGTCCCCGAGGGACAGGGGGCTATAGCGAGCAGTACTTC.

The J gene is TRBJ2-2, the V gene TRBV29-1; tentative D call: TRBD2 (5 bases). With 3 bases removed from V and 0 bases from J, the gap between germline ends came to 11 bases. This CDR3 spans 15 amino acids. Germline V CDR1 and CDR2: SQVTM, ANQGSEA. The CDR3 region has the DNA TGCAGCGTTGAGAGCGGTTTATCGAACACCGGGGAGCTGTTTTTT. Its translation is CSVESGLSNTGELFF.

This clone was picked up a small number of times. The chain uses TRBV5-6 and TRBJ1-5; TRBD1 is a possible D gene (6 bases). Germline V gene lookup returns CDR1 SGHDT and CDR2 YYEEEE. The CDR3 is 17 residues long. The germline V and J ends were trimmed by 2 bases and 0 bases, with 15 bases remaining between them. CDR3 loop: CASSLSLGQNSNQPQHF. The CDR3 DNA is TGTGCCAGCAGCTTAAGTCTCGGACAGAATAGCAATCAGCCCCAGCATTTT.

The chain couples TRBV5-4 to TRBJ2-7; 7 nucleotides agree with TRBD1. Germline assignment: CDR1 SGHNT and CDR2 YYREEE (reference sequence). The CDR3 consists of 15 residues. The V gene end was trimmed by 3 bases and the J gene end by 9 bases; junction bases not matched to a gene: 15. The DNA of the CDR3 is TGTGCCAGCAGCTCACGGACAGAGGGGGCTTATGGGCAGTACTTC. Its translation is CASSSRTEGAYGQYF.

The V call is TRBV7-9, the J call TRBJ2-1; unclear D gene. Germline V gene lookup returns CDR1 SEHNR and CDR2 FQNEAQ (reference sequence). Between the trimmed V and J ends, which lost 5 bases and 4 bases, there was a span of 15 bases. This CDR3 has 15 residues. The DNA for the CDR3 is TGTGCCAGCAGCAATACGTGGGCACAGTACAATGAGCAGTTCTTC. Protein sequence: CASSNTWAQYNEQFF. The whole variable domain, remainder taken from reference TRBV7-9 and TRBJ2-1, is DTGVSQNPRHKITKRGQNVTFRCDPISEHNRLYWYRQTLGQGPEFLTYFQNEAQLEKSRLLSDRFSAERPKGSFSTLEIQRTEQGDSAMYLCASSNTWAQYNEQFFGPGTRLTVL.

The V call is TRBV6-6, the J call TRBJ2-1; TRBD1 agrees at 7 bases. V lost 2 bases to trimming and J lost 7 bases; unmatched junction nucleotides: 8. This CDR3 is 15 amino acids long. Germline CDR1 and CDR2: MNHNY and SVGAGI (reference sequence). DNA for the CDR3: TGTGCCAGCAGTTACGGCCCCGACAGGGAAAATGAGCAGTTCTTC. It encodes CASSYGPDRENEQFF.

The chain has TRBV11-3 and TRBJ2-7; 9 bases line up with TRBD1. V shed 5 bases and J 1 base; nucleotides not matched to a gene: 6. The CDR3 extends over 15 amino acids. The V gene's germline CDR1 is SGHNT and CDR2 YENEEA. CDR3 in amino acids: CASSRSGQGSYEQYF. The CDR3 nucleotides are TGTGCCAGCAGCCGGTCTGGACAGGGGTCCTACGAGCAGTACTTC.

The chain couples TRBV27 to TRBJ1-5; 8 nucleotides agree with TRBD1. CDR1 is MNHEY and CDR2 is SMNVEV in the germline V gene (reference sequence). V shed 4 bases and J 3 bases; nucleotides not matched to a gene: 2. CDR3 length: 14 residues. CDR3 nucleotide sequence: TGTGCCAGCAGTTCGGACAGGGACAATCAGCCCCAGCATTTT. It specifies CASSSDRDNQPQHF.

This CDR3 reads CASSLPGGGESDTQYF. Here the CDR3 DNA reads TGTGCCAGCAGCTTACCGGGCGGGGGGGAGTCAGATACGCAGTATTTT. This sequence joins TRBV11-2 and TRBJ2-3, with TRBD2 matching over 9 bases. Trimming took 2 bases from V and 4 from J; bases not matched to a gene: 7. The germline V gene has CDR1 SGHAT and CDR2 FQNNGV. The CDR3 contains 16 residues.